The rows below give T cell receptor beta chains drawn from one sample of a study of blood T cell repertoires in COVID-19. Here immunoSEQ multiplex PCR was the method, and the copy in TCRdb shows in-frame clones only, minus some. The sample records about 360,000 clones, approximately 86% being singletons. Material: peripheral blood. The receptors were sampled from a woman aged 55-70 years with COVID-19, enrolled during active disease. Each CDR3 is given with its conserved first and last residue. Each record gives: clone size, D gene, J gene, V gene, CDR3 protein, CDR3 DNA. A D gene is named only where the DNA matches it firmly. Expanded clones get a size class; other rows say once, few or many, or leave the size out.

>NA|NA|TRBJ2-7|TRBV12-3/TRBV12-4
CASSSPIQAEQYF
TGTGCCAGCAGTAGTCCCATCCAAGCCGAGCAGTACTTC
>NA|TRBD1|TRBJ2-2|TRBV11-2
CASSLDQTGGGELFF
TGTGCCAGCAGCTTAGACCAGACAGGGGGCGGGGAGCTGTTTTTT
>NA|NA|TRBJ2-2|TRBV5-1
CASRGQNTGELFF
TGCGCCAGCAGGGGACAGAACACCGGGGAGCTGTTTTTT
>few|NA|TRBJ1-2|TRBV3-1/TRBV3-2
CASSQARLANYGYTF
TGTGCCAGCAGCCAAGCCAGGTTGGCTAACTATGGCTACACCTTC
>NA|TRBD2|TRBJ2-7|TRBV11-2
CASSLDLAGEFSYEQYF
TGTGCCAGCAGCTTAGATCTTGCGGGGGAGTTCTCCTACGAGCAGTACTTC
>NA|NA|TRBJ2-5|TRBV7-9
CASSQHLPEETQYF
TGTGCCAGCAGTCAACACCTTCCCGAAGAGACCCAGTACTTC
>NA|NA|TRBJ2-5|TRBV11-3
CASSLRVIQETQYF
TGTGCCAGCAGCCTCAGGGTTATTCAAGAGACCCAGTACTTC
>few|NA|TRBJ1-6|TRBV6-1
CASSEWAGPYNSPLHF
TGTGCCAGCAGTGAGTGGGCTGGTCCCTATAATTCACCCCTCCACTTT
>NA|TRBD1|TRBJ2-5|TRBV7-2
CASSRGQVQGETQYF
TGTGCCAGCAGCCGTGGACAGGTTCAGGGGGAGACCCAGTACTTC
>NA|NA|TRBJ1-5|TRBV4-2
CASSLHWGGSGNQPQHF
TGTGCCAGCAGCCTCCACTGGGGGGGAAGCGGCAATCAGCCCCAGCATTTT
>NA|NA|TRBJ1-4|TRBV9
CASSPPGATNEKLFF
TGTGCCAGCAGCCCCCCCGGGGCAACTAATGAAAAACTGTTTTTT
>NA|TRBD2|TRBJ2-1|TRBV7-9
CASSLEVAGEQFF
TGTGCCAGCAGCTTAGAGGTAGCGGGCGAGCAGTTCTTC
>NA|TRBD1|TRBJ2-1|TRBV19
CASSATGGWYNEQFF
TGTGCCAGTAGTGCTACAGGGGGCTGGTACAATGAGCAGTTCTTC
>NA|TRBD1|TRBJ1-5|TRBV7-2
CATKQGVDQPQHF
TGTGCCACCAAGCAGGGGGTCGATCAGCCCCAGCATTTT
>NA|NA|TRBJ1-2|TRBV7-9
CASIREAAGYTF
TGTGCCAGCATCAGGGAGGCTGCTGGCTACACCTTC
>NA|NA|TRBJ2-7|TRBV9
CASSVGGGDLSYEQYF
TGTGCCAGCAGCGTAGGTGGCGGGGACCTCTCCTACGAGCAGTACTTC
>once|TRBD2|TRBJ2-1|TRBV10-3
CAISEDVGGNNEQFF
TGTGCCATCAGTGAGGATGTCGGGGGGAACAATGAGCAGTTCTTC
>NA|NA|TRBJ2-2|TRBV30
CAWSRLEFRGRELFF
TGTGCCTGGAGTAGACTAGAGTTTAGGGGCCGGGAGCTGTTTTTT
>NA|NA|TRBJ2-3|TRBV13
CASSLGAGTDTQYF
TGTGCCAGCAGCTTAGGGGCAGGCACAGATACGCAGTATTTT
>NA|NA|TRBJ2-7|TRBV6-2/TRBV6-3
CASSYDRTAYEQYF
TGTGCCAGCAGTTACGATCGGACAGCCTACGAGCAGTACTTC
>few|TRBD1|TRBJ1-2|TRBV5-1
CASSGQGYGYTF
TGCGCCAGCAGCGGACAGGGCTATGGCTACACCTTC
>NA|TRBD1|TRBJ2-7|TRBV18
CASSPRDRDEQYF
TGTGCCAGCTCACCCCGGGACAGGGACGAGCAGTACTTC
>NA|NA|TRBJ1-1|TRBV30
CAWSYTGGNTEAFF
TGTGCCTGGAGTTATACGGGGGGGAACACTGAAGCTTTCTTT
>once|NA|TRBJ1-3|TRBV29-1
CSVQQSSGNTIYF
TGCAGCGTTCAACAGAGCTCTGGAAACACCATATATTTT
>NA|NA|TRBJ1-6|TRBV11-2
CASSFLEGTDSPLHF
TGTGCCAGCAGCTTCTTAGAGGGGACTGATTCACCCCTCCACTTT
>NA|TRBD1|TRBJ1-2|TRBV6-5
CASRRQGSYTF
TGTGCCAGCAGGCGACAGGGGAGCTACACCTTC
>NA|TRBD1|TRBJ1-3|TRBV12-5
CASGPTGDRGYRNTIYF
TGTGCTAGTGGTCCCACGGGGGACAGGGGATATAGAAACACCATATATTTT
>NA|TRBD2|TRBJ2-6|TRBV6-2/TRBV6-3
CASNPGRDSGANVLTF
TGTGCCAGCAACCCGGGGAGGGACTCTGGGGCCAACGTCCTGACTTTC